The source of this T cell receptor (beta chain) is a study of shared clonotypes between healthy human individuals. Points from the study as a whole: Memory subsets generally showed smaller estimated richness than naive subsets did.

Per the authors' pipeline: ImmunoSEQ output held junction-only sequences without quality scores, so filtering differed. TCRdb's table, derived via immunoSEQ multiplex PCR, lists solely in-frame clones and lacks some. V and J calls and clone size come straight from that table; D and trimming were deduced from the DNA. The sample lists about 1 million clones; about 75% were seen once. As for this clone: As yet, its antigen is unknown.

The CDR3 runs to 13 residues. Trimming stripped 5 bases from V and 7 bases from J, with 15 bases between. CDR1 and CDR2 from the germline V gene are LNHDA and SQIVND (reference sequence). Donors were healthy HIV-negative adults without recent acute infections or vaccinations. The sequence came from a man younger than 35 in good health. The chain has TRBV19 and TRBJ2-7; D gene unclear. Sequencing was done on a sample of memory CD4+ T cells sorted from blood. The subset denotes: CD45RA-negative fraction. CDR3 nucleotides: TGTGCCAGTAGTGTTCAGGCGATGGGGGAGCAGTACTTC. Protein product: CASSVQAMGEQYF.